One and the same sample provided the 26 T cell receptor beta chains below, sequenced in a study of cytomegalovirus exposure and HLA in healthy donors. PCR involved 60 Vbeta and 13 Jbeta primers. Profiling relied on immunoSEQ multiplex PCR, and the TCRdb table lists in-frame clones only, not all of them. This table has tens of thousands of clones, over 70% appearing once. Material for sequencing was PBMCs. The receptors shown here come from a girl aged 2-9 years in good health and CMV-seropositive.

This clone has a handful of counts. The CDR3 loop reads CASSSSRNTEAFF. The CDR3 DNA follows: TGTGCCAGCTCATCCTCCCGGAACACTGAAGCTTTCTTT. This chain uses TRBV18 with TRBJ1-1; D unresolved. CDR1 and CDR2 from the germline V gene are KGHSH and LQKENI. This CDR3 has 13 residues. The ends were cut back, 5 bases at V and 1 base at J, with 8 bases in the middle.

The chain couples TRBV9 to TRBJ1-1; D unresolved. V lost 3 bases, J lost 2 bases, and 14 bases lay in between. The CDR3 extends over 15 amino acids. Germline V gene sequence: CDR1 SGDLS, CDR2 YYNGEE. CDR3 sequence (DNA): TGTGCCAGCAGCGGGAGGCAGGTAGGAAACACTGAAGCTTTCTTT. Translating it yields CASSGRQVGNTEAFF.

V usage is TRBV4-1 and J usage is TRBJ1-1; tentatively, D is TRBD1 (6 bases). CDR3 length: 19 residues. Germline V gives CDR1 MGHRA, CDR2 YSYEKL. V was pared by 0 bases and J by 3 bases, with 23 bases between. CDR3 region: CASSQDRFRGNDKDTEAFF. The DNA for the CDR3 is TGCGCCAGCAGCCAAGATCGTTTCAGGGGCAATGATAAGGACACTGAAGCTTTCTTT.

This clone appeared once. V usage is TRBV11-3 and J usage is TRBJ2-7; D remains unclear. The CDR3 consists of 14 residues. Trimming left V 1 base short and J 0 bases short, with 7 bases between. In germline, CDR1 is SGHNT, CDR2 YENEEA. The CDR3 here is CASSLVADSYEQYF. CDR3 in DNA: TGTGCCAGCAGCTTAGTAGCCGACTCCTACGAGCAGTACTTC.

V gene TRBV9 combines with J gene TRBJ1-1; D perhaps matches TRBD1 (6 bases). The germline CDR1 and CDR2 sequences are SGDLS and YYNGEE. Deletions cut 2 bases from V and 0 bases from J, with 14 bases between. The CDR3 totals 16 residues. In nucleotides, the CDR3 is TGTGCCAGCAGCGTTGGTTATAGGACAGTGAACACTGAAGCTTTCTTT. As protein: CASSVGYRTVNTEAFF.

This sequence joins TRBV25-1 and TRBJ1-2; D gene ambiguous. CDR3 size: 16 residues. The germline V gene has CDR1 MGHDK and CDR2 SYGVNS. Trimming removed 6 bases at V and 1 base at J, with 18 bases between. Here the CDR3 DNA reads TGTGCCAGCAGACCATCGCGATATCCCCATAACTATGGCTACACCTTC. Its translation: CASRPSRYPHNYGYTF.

This chain connects TRBV14 to TRBJ2-5; the match to TRBD2 covers 10 bases. Germline V lookup: CDR1 SGHDN, CDR2 FVKESK. The CDR3 sequence is 17 residues long. Trimming at V came to 2 bases and at J to 4 bases, leaving 10 bases not matched to a gene. The CDR3 DNA follows: TGTGCCAGCAGCCAACTAGCGGAGCGGGAGGGCCGAGAGACCCAGTACTTC. Residues: CASSQLAEREGRETQYF. The variable domain in full, completed from reference TRBV14 and TRBJ2-5, reads EAGVTQFPSHSVIEKGQTVTLRCDPISGHDNLYWYRRVMGKEIKFLLHFVKESKQDESGMPNNRFLAERTGGTYSTLKVQPAELEDSGVYFCASSQLAEREGRETQYFGPGTRLLVL.

The chain combines TRBV27 with TRBJ1-2; TRBD1 matches at 8 bases. V shed 6 bases, J shed 4 bases, and the junction held 7 bases outside the gene matches. Germline V gives CDR1 MNHEY, CDR2 SMNVEV (reference sequence). This CDR3 region has 14 residues. CDR3 in DNA: TGTGCCAGCAGCATAACACAGGGGGGCTATGGCTACACCTTC. Translated, it gives CASSITQGGYGYTF.

The chain recombines TRBV28 with TRBJ1-1; 8 positions agree with TRBD1. Losses at the gene ends were 9 bases for V and 1 base for J; bases not matched to a gene: 4. This CDR3 region has 13 residues. Germline V gene data show CDR1 as MDHEN and CDR2 as SYDVKM. In DNA, the CDR3 is TGTGCCAGTGTGACAGGGGCGAACACTGAAGCTTTCTTT. It specifies CASVTGANTEAFF.

The chain uses TRBV25-1 and TRBJ1-1; D call uncertain. The CDR3 extends over 15 amino acids. Per germline, CDR1 MGHDK and CDR2 SYGVNS. The V gene lost 8 bases and the J gene lost 2 bases, with 18 bases spanning the gap. The CDR3 bases are TGTGCCAGCGAAAAGAGGGCAGGCCTTAACACTGAAGCTTTCTTT. As protein: CASEKRAGLNTEAFF.

This chain joins TRBV5-6 and TRBJ2-5; 9 bases match TRBD2. J was trimmed by 5 bases and V by 2 bases; bases with no gene match: 4. CDR3 length: 14 amino acids. Looked up from germline, CDR1 is SGHDT and CDR2 is YYEEEE. This CDR3 reads CASSLLAGRETQYF. The CDR3 region has the DNA TGTGCCAGCAGCTTACTAGCGGGCAGGGAGACCCAGTACTTC.

The V gene is TRBV1, the J gene TRBJ2-3; the table's D gene call, TRBD2, was not cross checked with the DNA. TRBV1 counts as a pseudogene. The CDR3 covers 17 residues. The CDR3 protein is CTSSQEGTSGSTDTQYF. The DNA for the CDR3 is TGCACCAGCAGCCAAGAAGGTACTAGCGGGAGCACAGATACGCAGTATTTT.

This chain links TRBV2 with TRBJ2-7, with a possible D match to TRBD1 (5 bases). The CDR3 extends over 17 amino acids. The V gene's germline CDR1 is SNHLY and CDR2 FYNNEI. V lost 3 bases and J 3 bases, leaving 21 bases between the germline ends. In DNA form, the CDR3 reads TGTGCCAGCAGTGATCCTTCAGCAGGGTATACCGGCTACGAGCAGTACTTC. This encodes CASSDPSAGYTGYEQYF.

The chain combines TRBV4-1 with TRBJ1-4, with TRBD1 matching 8 bases. Germline V lookup: CDR1 MGHRA, CDR2 YSYEKL. J lost 5 bases, V lost 4 bases, and 12 bases had no gene match. There are 17 residues in the CDR3. The CDR3 here is CASSRTKTGGPNEKLFF. CDR3 DNA sequence: TGCGCCAGCAGCCGAACCAAAACAGGGGGGCCAAATGAAAAACTGTTTTTT.

CDR3 in amino acids: CASSPMTLRGIGYTF. As DNA, the CDR3 is TGTGCCAGCAGTCCGATGACCCTCCGGGGAATTGGCTACACCTTC. V is TRBV28 and J is TRBJ1-2, with D unresolved. The CDR3 loop spans 15 amino acids. Trimming stripped 5 bases from V and 7 bases from J, with 20 bases between. The germline CDR1 and CDR2 sequences are MDHEN and SYDVKM.

This chain connects TRBV28 to TRBJ1-2; tentative D call: TRBD1 (6 bases). The V gene's germline CDR1 is MDHEN and CDR2 SYDVKM. The V gene lost 5 bases and the J gene lost 7 bases, with 20 bases spanning the gap. The CDR3 runs 15 residues. CDR3 loop: CASSPPRITGSGYTF. The CDR3 bases are TGTGCCAGCAGTCCTCCTCGTATTACAGGGAGTGGCTACACCTTC.

This chain connects TRBV10-3 to TRBJ1-2; possible D gene TRBD1, 5 bases. The CDR3 sequence is 15 residues long. The V end was cut by 0 bases, the J end by 0 bases, with 8 bases between. Germline lookup yields CDR1 ENHRY and CDR2 SYGVKD. The CDR3 DNA sequence: TGTGCCATCAGTGAGTCGGGGCGCGCTAACTATGGCTACACCTTC. This encodes CAISESGRANYGYTF.

The chain has TRBV29-1 and TRBJ1-3; D gene ambiguous. V lost 6 bases, J lost 0 bases, and 12 bases lay in between. The CDR3 spans 14 residues. Germline V gene data show CDR1 as SQVTM and CDR2 as ANQGSEA. Written as DNA, the CDR3 is TGCAGCGTCGTTGAGGGTAGCTCTGGAAACACCATATATTTT. Its protein product is CSVVEGSSGNTIYF.

The V and J genes are TRBV5-6 and TRBJ1-1; unclear D gene. Trimming took off 1 base at V and 4 bases at J, with 14 bases between the two ends. Looked up from germline, CDR1 is SGHDT and CDR2 is YYEEEE. The CDR3 is 15 residues long. CDR3 protein: CASSLSPGMSTEAFF. CDR3 nucleotide sequence: TGTGCCAGCAGCTTGTCACCGGGGATGTCCACTGAAGCTTTCTTT.

The CDR3 spells CSAYKKYEQYF. Here the CDR3 DNA reads TGCAGTGCTTACAAGAAATACGAGCAGTACTTC. The rearrangement links TRBV20-1 to TRBJ2-7; D is ambiguous. Germline V gives CDR1 DFQATT, CDR2 SNEGSKA (reference sequence). This CDR3 contains 11 residues. V shed 5 bases and J shed 4 bases, with 9 bases lying between them.

In its sample, this clone was seen once. The genes are TRBV15 and TRBJ1-1; no firm D call. V shed 3 bases and J shed 8 bases, with 10 bases lying between them. Per germline, CDR1 LNHNV and CDR2 YYDKDF (reference sequence). The CDR3 consists of 12 residues. The CDR3 bases are TGTGCCACCAGCAGGAGAGAGACAGAAGCTTTCTTT. Its translation is CATSRRETEAFF.

The CDR3 DNA reads TGTGCCAGCAGTTACTCGTTAGGGGCCATGGCTTTCTTT. It translates to CASSYSLGAMAFF. The rearrangement links TRBV6-6 to TRBJ1-1; D may be TRBD1 (5 bases). Germline V lookup: CDR1 MNHNY, CDR2 SVGAGI (reference sequence). The CDR3 has 13 residues. V lost 0 bases and J lost 11, with 13 bases in between.

This clone was picked up a small number of times. The gene calls are TRBV4-3 and TRBJ2-1; no firm D call. In germline, CDR1 is LGHNA, CDR2 YSLEER. Trimming removed 1 base from V and 3 bases from J, with 7 bases in between. CDR3 size: 14 residues. Written as DNA, the CDR3 is TGCGCCAGCAGCCAAGTCTATGACTACAATGAGCAGTTCTTC. Translated, it gives CASSQVYDYNEQFF.

This clone was seen more than once but under ten times. The V call is TRBV4-2, the J call TRBJ1-5, with D maybe TRBD1 (6 bases). The CDR3 loop spans 15 amino acids. V lost 0 bases to trimming and J lost 3 bases, with 9 bases between them. Germline V gene data show CDR1 as LGHNA and CDR2 as YNFKEQ. This CDR3 is CASSQDQGPNQPQHF. For the CDR3, the DNA is TGTGCCAGCAGCCAAGATCAGGGGCCCAATCAGCCCCAGCATTTT.

Notes on this clone: Other DNA variants within this sample encode the same CDR3. The chain links TRBV28 to TRBJ2-7, with a tentative D call TRBD2 (5 bases). Germline V CDR1 and CDR2: MDHEN, SYDVKM. Trimming took off 3 bases at V and 3 bases at J, with 6 bases between the two ends. The CDR3 totals 12 residues. The CDR3 spells CASSFSVYEQYF. The DNA of the CDR3 is TGTGCCAGCAGTTTTAGCGTCTACGAGCAGTACTTC.

Here the CDR3 reads CASTGVYHGGYTF. The DNA of the CDR3 is TGTGCCAGCACCGGGGTCTATCATGGTGGCTACACCTTC. This chain joins TRBV28 and TRBJ1-2; the D is unclear. Trimming removed 7 bases from V and 7 bases from J, with 16 bases in between. CDR3 length: 13 amino acids. The germline V gene has CDR1 MDHEN and CDR2 SYDVKM.